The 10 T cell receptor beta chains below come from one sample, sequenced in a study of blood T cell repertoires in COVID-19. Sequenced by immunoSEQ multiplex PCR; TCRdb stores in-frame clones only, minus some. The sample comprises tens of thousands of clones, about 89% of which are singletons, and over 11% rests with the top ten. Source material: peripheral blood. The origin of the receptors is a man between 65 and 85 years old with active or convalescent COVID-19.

CDR3 nucleotides: TGTGCCAGCAGCGTAGGGACAAATCGCTATGGCTACACCTTC. It codes for CASSVGTNRYGYTF. V and J are TRBV9 and TRBJ1-2, with D possibly being TRBD1 (5 bases). Between the trimmed V and J ends, which lost 0 bases and 4 bases, there was a span of 10 bases. The germline V gene has CDR1 SGDLS and CDR2 YYNGEE. The CDR3 contains 14 residues.

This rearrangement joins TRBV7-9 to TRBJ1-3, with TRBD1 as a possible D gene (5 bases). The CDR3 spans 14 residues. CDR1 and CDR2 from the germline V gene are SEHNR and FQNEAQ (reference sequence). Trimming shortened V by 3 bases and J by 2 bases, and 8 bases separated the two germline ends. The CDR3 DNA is TGTGCCAGCAGCTTGACAGCGACTGGAAACACCATATATTTT. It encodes CASSLTATGNTIYF.

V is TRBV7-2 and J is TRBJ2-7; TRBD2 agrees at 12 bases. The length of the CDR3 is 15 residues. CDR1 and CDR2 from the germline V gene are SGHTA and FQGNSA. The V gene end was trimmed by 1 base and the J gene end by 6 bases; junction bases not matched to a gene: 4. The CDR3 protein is CASSLVPSGRGEQYF. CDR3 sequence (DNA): TGTGCCAGCAGCTTAGTCCCTAGCGGGAGGGGCGAGCAGTACTTC. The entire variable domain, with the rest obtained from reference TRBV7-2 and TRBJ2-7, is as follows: GAGVSQSPSNKVTEKGKDVELRCDPISGHTALYWYRQSLGQGLEFLIYFQGNSAPDKSGLPSDRFSAERTGGSVSTLTIQRTQQEDSAVYLCASSLVPSGRGEQYFGPGTRLTVT.

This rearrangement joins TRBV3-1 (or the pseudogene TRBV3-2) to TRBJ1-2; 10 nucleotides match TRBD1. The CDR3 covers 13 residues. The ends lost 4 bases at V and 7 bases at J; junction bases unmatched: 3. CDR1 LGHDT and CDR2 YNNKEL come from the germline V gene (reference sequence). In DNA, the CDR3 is TGTGCCAGCAGCCCTGACAGGGGGCTTGGCTACACCTTC. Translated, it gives CASSPDRGLGYTF.

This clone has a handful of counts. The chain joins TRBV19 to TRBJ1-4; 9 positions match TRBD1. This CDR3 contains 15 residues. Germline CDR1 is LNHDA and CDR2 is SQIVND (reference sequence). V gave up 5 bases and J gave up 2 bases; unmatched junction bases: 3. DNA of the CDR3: TGTGCCAGTAGTTCGACAGGGGGTACTAATGAAAAACTGTTTTTT. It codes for CASSSTGGTNEKLFF.

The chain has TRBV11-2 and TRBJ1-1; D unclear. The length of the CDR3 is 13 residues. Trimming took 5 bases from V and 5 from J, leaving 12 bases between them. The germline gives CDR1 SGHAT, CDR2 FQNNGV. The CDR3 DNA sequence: TGTGCCAGCAGCCCGAGAATAACTACTGAAGCTTTCTTT. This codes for CASSPRITTEAFF.

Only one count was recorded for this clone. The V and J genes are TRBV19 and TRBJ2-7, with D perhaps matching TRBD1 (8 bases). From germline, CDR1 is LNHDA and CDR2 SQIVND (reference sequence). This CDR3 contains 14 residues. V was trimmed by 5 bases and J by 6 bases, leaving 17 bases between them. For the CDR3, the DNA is TGTGCCAGTAGTGGACAGGGAGGGGGTCGCGAGCAGTACTTC. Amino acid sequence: CASSGQGGGREQYF.

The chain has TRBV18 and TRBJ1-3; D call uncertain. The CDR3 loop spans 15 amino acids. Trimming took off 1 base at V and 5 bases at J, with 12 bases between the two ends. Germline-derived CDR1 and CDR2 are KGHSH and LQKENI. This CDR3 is CASSPQSGNRNTIYF. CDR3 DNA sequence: TGTGCCAGCTCACCACAATCGGGGAATAGAAACACCATATATTTT.

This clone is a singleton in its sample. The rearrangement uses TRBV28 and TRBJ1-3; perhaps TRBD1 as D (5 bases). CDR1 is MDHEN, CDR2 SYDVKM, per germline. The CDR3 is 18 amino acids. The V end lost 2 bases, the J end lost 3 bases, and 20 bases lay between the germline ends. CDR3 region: CASSLNPPSGVGGNTIYF. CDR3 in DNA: TGTGCCAGCAGTTTAAACCCCCCGTCGGGGGTCGGTGGAAACACCATATATTTT.

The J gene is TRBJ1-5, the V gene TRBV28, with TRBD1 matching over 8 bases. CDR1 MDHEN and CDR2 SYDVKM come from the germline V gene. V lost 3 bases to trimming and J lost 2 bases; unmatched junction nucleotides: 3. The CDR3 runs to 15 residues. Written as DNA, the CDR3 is TGTGCCAGCAGTTTGACAGGGGAGGGCAATCAGCCCCAGCATTTT. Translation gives CASSLTGEGNQPQHF. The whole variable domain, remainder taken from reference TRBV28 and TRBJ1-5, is DVKVTQSSRYLVKRTGEKVFLECVQDMDHENMFWYRQDPGLGLRLIYFSYDVKMKEKGDIPEGYSVSREKKERFSLILESASTNQTSMYLCASSLTGEGNQPQHFGDGTRLSIL.